Each of the 21 T cell receptor beta chains below was sequenced from the same sample in a study of cytomegalovirus exposure and HLA in healthy donors. The PCR used 60 Vbeta and 13 Jbeta primers. Using immunoSEQ multiplex PCR, the repertoire was profiled, and TCRdb retains in-frame clones only, with some absent. There are approximately 150,000 clones in the sample; about 80% occur only once, and about 1.7% lies in the top ten. Sequencing was done on a sample of PBMCs. Receptors were obtained from a man aged 40-49 years in good health and CMV-seronegative.

This clone turned up a few times. V gene TRBV5-8 combines with J gene TRBJ2-7; tentatively, D is TRBD1 (6 bases). This CDR3 region has 17 residues. Germline V gene data show CDR1 as SGHTS and CDR2 as YDEGEE. V was trimmed by 0 bases and J by 0 bases, leaving 16 bases between them. Here the CDR3 reads CASSLGRDTNPSYEQYF. As DNA, the CDR3 is TGTGCCAGCAGCTTGGGTCGGGACACCAATCCCTCCTACGAGCAGTACTTC.

The chain carries TRBV30 and TRBJ1-1; unclear D gene. This CDR3 has 13 residues. Trimming removed 4 bases at V and 2 bases at J, with 11 bases between. Germline V gene data show CDR1 as GTSNPN and CDR2 as SVGIG (reference sequence). The CDR3 sequence: CAWIQGANTEAFF. The DNA of the CDR3 is TGTGCCTGGATCCAAGGAGCTAACACTGAAGCTTTCTTT.

The V call is TRBV6-1, the J call TRBJ2-4; 12 positions match TRBD1. The germline V gene has CDR1 MNHNS and CDR2 SASEGT. There are 14 residues in the CDR3. The ends lost 7 bases at V and 10 bases at J; junction bases unmatched: 8. The CDR3 is CASNGDRGPDIQYF. The CDR3 region has the DNA TGTGCCAGCAACGGGGACAGGGGGCCTGATATTCAGTACTTC.

V is TRBV29-1 and J is TRBJ2-3; 12 bases align to TRBD2. The CDR3 is 14 amino acids. Germline CDR1 and CDR2: SQVTM and ANQGSEA. Losses at the gene ends were 7 bases for V and 4 bases for J; bases not matched to a gene: 6. The CDR3 nucleotides are TGCAGCGGTCTAGCGGGAGGGCCCCCAGATACGCAGTATTTT. Translation gives CSGLAGGPPDTQYF.

The chain couples TRBV7-2 to TRBJ2-1; D gene ambiguous. From germline, CDR1 is SGHTA and CDR2 FQGNSA. V lost 7 bases, J lost 7 bases, and 20 bases lay in between. The CDR3 loop spans 15 amino acids. CDR3 sequence (DNA): TGTGCCAGCAACCGAAAAGTAGGCTCGGAGAATGAGCAGTTCTTC. The encoded protein is CASNRKVGSENEQFF.

The chain joins TRBV14 to TRBJ1-4, with a tentative D call TRBD1 (5 bases). Trimming removed 5 bases from V and 3 bases from J, with 7 bases in between. There are 13 residues in the CDR3. Germline-derived CDR1 and CDR2 are SGHDN and FVKESK. CDR3 region: CASSRGSNEKLFF. CDR3 sequence (DNA): TGTGCCAGCAGCAGGGGCTCTAATGAAAAACTGTTTTTT.

This sequence joins TRBV9 and TRBJ1-6; no reliable D call. The V gene lost 0 bases and the J gene lost 6 bases, with 10 bases spanning the gap. CDR1 and CDR2 (germline): SGDLS, YYNGEE. This CDR3 region has 15 residues. CDR3 residues: CASSVGSGTNSPLHF. The CDR3 DNA sequence: TGTGCCAGCAGCGTAGGATCAGGTACTAATTCACCCCTCCACTTT.

V and J are TRBV28 and TRBJ2-7; 7 bases are shared with TRBD2. This CDR3 comprises 16 residues. V gave up 5 bases and J gave up 3 bases; unmatched junction bases: 13. Germline V gives CDR1 MDHEN, CDR2 SYDVKM. CDR3 residues: CASSPRALARLYEQYF. The CDR3 region has the DNA TGTGCCAGCAGTCCTAGGGCACTAGCGAGGCTCTACGAGCAGTACTTC.

This clone was picked up a small number of times. V gene TRBV19 combines with J gene TRBJ1-1, with TRBD1 matching over 7 bases. In germline, CDR1 is LNHDA, CDR2 SQIVND (reference sequence). CDR3 size: 13 residues. Germline trimming cut 4 bases from V and 3 bases from J; bases unmatched to any gene: 2. CDR3 bases: TGTGCCAGTAGTAATACAGGGGACACTGAAGCTTTCTTT. Its protein is CASSNTGDTEAFF.

This clone was recorded many times. CDR3 residues: CASSHQGATEAFF. CDR3 coding DNA: TGCGCCAGCAGCCACCAGGGGGCCACTGAAGCTTTCTTT. V usage is TRBV4-1 and J usage is TRBJ1-1, with 8 bases that match TRBD1. V trimming: 3 bases; J trimming: 4 bases; junction bases outside the gene matches: 1. Germline lookup yields CDR1 MGHRA and CDR2 YSYEKL. CDR3 length equals 13 residues.

Notes on this clone: The junction differs from germline at one of its ends, possibly a read error. The same CDR3 arises from other DNA sequences in this sample as well. The J gene is TRBJ2-2, the V gene TRBV5-6, with unresolved D. This CDR3 has 15 residues. Germline CDR1 is SGHDT and CDR2 is YYEEEE. The CDR3 spells CASSLIAPSSGELFF. The CDR3 bases are TGCGCCAGCAGCTTGATAGCCCCATCCTCCGGGGAGCTGTTTTTT.

The chain uses TRBV11-2 and TRBJ2-2; a possible D gene is TRBD2 (5 bases). The germline V gene encodes CDR1 SGHAT and CDR2 FQNNGV. CDR3 length: 17 residues. Trimming cost V 0 bases and J 3 bases, with 14 bases left between them. The CDR3 coding sequence is TGTGCCAGCAGCTTAGATCTCTCGCTGAGGGACACCGGGGAGCTGTTTTTT. Translation: CASSLDLSLRDTGELFF.

This chain uses TRBV5-5 with TRBJ1-3, with 7 bases that match TRBD1. The V segment lost 4 bases and the J segment 3 bases; nucleotides outside the gene matches: 13. The germline V gene encodes CDR1 SGHKS and CDR2 YYEKEE (reference sequence). The CDR3 consists of 17 residues. The CDR3 DNA is TGTGCCAGCAGCGTAGCAGGGGGAGGAAACTTTGGAAACACCATATATTTT. Amino acids: CASSVAGGGNFGNTIYF. Combining the CDR3 with reference TRBV5-5 and TRBJ1-3 gives the whole variable domain DAGVTQSPTHLIKTRGQQVTLRCSPISGHKSVSWYQQVLGQGPQFIFQYYEKEERGRGNFPDRFSARQFPNYSSELNVNALLLGDSALYLCASSVAGGGNFGNTIYFGEGSWLTVV.

The chain has TRBV19 and TRBJ2-2, with D perhaps matching TRBD1 (6 bases). Trimming left V 3 bases short and J 4 bases short, with 18 bases between. CDR3 length: 17 amino acids. Per the germline V gene, CDR1 is LNHDA and CDR2 is SQIVND (reference sequence). The CDR3 nucleotides read TGTGCCAGTAGTATCTCTACGTCAGGGGTACTCACCGGGGAGCTGTTTTTT. The encoded protein is CASSISTSGVLTGELFF.

This clone was seen only once. The chain combines TRBV5-1 with TRBJ2-1, with TRBD2 identical over 7 bases. The CDR3 sequence is 16 residues long. Germline CDR1 SGHRS, CDR2 YFSETQ. The ends lost 0 bases at V and 8 bases at J; junction bases unmatched: 11. The CDR3 reads CASSLAWEREGHEQFF. The CDR3 region has the DNA TGCGCCAGCAGCTTGGCCTGGGAGCGGGAAGGACATGAGCAGTTCTTC.

The chain is built from TRBV9 and TRBJ2-5, with 8 nucleotides matching TRBD1. The length of the CDR3 is 14 residues. With 0 bases clipped from V and 4 bases from J, the junction kept 2 bases outside the gene matches. Germline CDR1 and CDR2: SGDLS and YYNGEE. The CDR3 sequence: CASSVGTGPETQYF. The CDR3 DNA follows: TGTGCCAGCAGCGTAGGGACAGGGCCAGAGACCCAGTACTTC.

The chain recombines TRBV6-5 with TRBJ2-7, with 12 bases aligning to TRBD2. The V and J ends lost 6 bases and 7 bases, in that order; junction bases with no gene match: 10. The CDR3 loop spans 15 amino acids. CDR1 is MNHEY and CDR2 is SVGAGI in the germline V gene. The CDR3 nucleotides are TGTGCCAGCAGGACCGGGACTAGCGGGTCCCGGGAGCAGTACTTC. This gives the protein CASRTGTSGSREQYF.

The sample holds a few counts of this clone. This rearrangement joins TRBV19 to TRBJ2-3; D possibly corresponds to TRBD1 (5 bases). The CDR3 spans 17 residues. The germline gives CDR1 LNHDA, CDR2 SQIVND (reference sequence). The V end was cut by 4 bases, the J end by 0 bases, with 17 bases between. The CDR3 loop reads CASSTPQERSSTDTQYF. Here the CDR3 DNA reads TGTGCCAGTAGTACACCACAGGAGAGGAGTAGCACAGATACGCAGTATTTT.

The V and J genes are TRBV2 and TRBJ1-5, with 7 nucleotides matching TRBD1. V shed 6 bases, J shed 4 bases, and the junction held 12 bases outside the gene matches. The CDR3 runs to 16 residues. Germline CDR1 is SNHLY and CDR2 is FYNNEI. The CDR3 sequence: CASRKGGKYENQPQHF. CDR3 DNA sequence: TGTGCCAGCAGGAAAGGGGGCAAGTATGAAAATCAGCCCCAGCATTTT. The full variable domain, with the rest looked up from reference TRBV2 and TRBJ1-5, is EPEVTQTPSHQVTQMGQEVILRCVPISNHLYFYWYRQILGQKVEFLVSFYNNEISEKSEIFDDQFSVERPDGSNFTLKIRSTKLEDSAMYFCASRKGGKYENQPQHFGDGTRLSIL.

The chain links TRBV10-3 to TRBJ1-1, with D uncertain. The CDR3 spans 14 residues. Germline V gives CDR1 ENHRY, CDR2 SYGVKD. V lost 2 bases, J lost 0 bases, and 7 bases lay in between. As DNA, the CDR3 is TGTGCCATCAGTGAGCCGGGGATGAACACTGAAGCTTTCTTT. Translating it yields CAISEPGMNTEAFF.

The chain has TRBV7-9 and TRBJ2-3; 9 bases map to TRBD2. The CDR3 has 18 residues. V was pared by 0 bases and J by 4 bases, with 11 bases of the junction left unmatched. The germline V gene encodes CDR1 SEHNR and CDR2 FQNEAQ (reference sequence). CDR3 loop: CASSLAGSGGLQADTQYF. CDR3 coding DNA: TGTGCCAGCAGCTTAGCCGGTAGCGGGGGCCTCCAAGCAGATACGCAGTATTTT.